This TCR beta chain was observed in a study of blood T cell repertoires in COVID-19. Study summary: The samples span acute and convalescent COVID-19 from the United States, Italy and Spain.

Per the germline V gene, CDR1 is SGHTA and CDR2 is FQGTGA. The CDR3 consists of 21 residues. Germline trimming cut 2 bases from V and 6 bases from J; bases unmatched to any gene: 24. As processed by the authors: Scientists estimated how many nucleated cells there were by amplifying reference gene primers. The table came from immunoSEQ multiplex PCR; TCRdb's copy has only in-frame clones and leaves some out. The V and J calls and clone size were taken over from that table, and D and trimming were inferred from the DNA. The sample holds 200,000 or so clones, approximately 84% seen once. The sample was peripheral blood. This rearrangement joins TRBV7-3 to TRBJ1-4, with 7 bases lining up with TRBD1. The TCR sequence derives from a woman in her 70s with active or convalescent COVID-19. The CDR3 is CASSLSQDRATCNRYYEKLFF. The CDR3 DNA reads as TGTGCCAGCAGCTTATCCCAAGACAGGGCGACCTGTAATAGGTATTATGAAAAACTGTTTTTT.